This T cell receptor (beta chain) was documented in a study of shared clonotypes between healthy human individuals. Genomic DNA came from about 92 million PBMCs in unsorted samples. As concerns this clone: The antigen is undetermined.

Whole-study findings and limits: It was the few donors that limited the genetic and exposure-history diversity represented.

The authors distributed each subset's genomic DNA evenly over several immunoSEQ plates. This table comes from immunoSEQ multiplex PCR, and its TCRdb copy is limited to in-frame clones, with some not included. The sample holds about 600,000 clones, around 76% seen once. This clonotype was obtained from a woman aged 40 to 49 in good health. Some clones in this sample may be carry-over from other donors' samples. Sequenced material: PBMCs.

CDR3 amino acids: CASSLELAGGPNEQFF. The CDR3 DNA sequence: TGTGCCAGTAGTCTCGAACTAGCGGGAGGGCCCAATGAGCAGTTCTTC. The chain recombines TRBV19 with TRBJ2-1, with TRBD2 identical over 13 bases. Trimming took 5 bases from V and 6 from J; bases not matched to a gene: 7. The CDR3 extends over 16 amino acids. The germline gives CDR1 LNHDA, CDR2 SQIVND (reference sequence).